This T cell receptor (beta chain) was captured in a study of identical twins. Findings and caveats of the study: The study found weaker excess twin sharing in beta out-of-frame sequences. Those out-of-frame alpha sequences shared by twins showed an excess of low generation probability. Among monozygotic twins, out-of-frame TCR alpha sharing exceeded what models predicted.

V gave up 6 bases and J gave up 3 bases, with 5 bases separating them. The CDR3 length is 12 residues. Unique molecular identifiers were present on the cDNA, which also gained a universal primer site by template switching. One entry per CDR3 protein, called by TCRdb with MiXCR from the 5' RACE reads. This sample yields hundreds of thousands of distinct CDR3 sequences, of which roughly 10% are seen a single time; roughly 5% belongs to the top ten. Worth noting for this clonotype: The antigen is unknown.

Sequencing was performed on memory (CD45RO+) T cells sorted from blood. The chain has TRBV12-3 or TRBV12-4 and TRBJ2-2; D is ambiguous. The sequence was obtained from a woman under 30 in good health. The CDR3 bases are TGTGCCAGCAGGGGCGACACCGGGGAGCTGTTTTTT. This encodes CASRGDTGELFF.